Listed here are 3 T cell receptor beta chains from one sample, sequenced in a study of technical replicates of blood from a handful of donors. TCRdb's table, derived via immunoSEQ multiplex PCR, lists solely in-frame clones and lacks some. The sample lists approximately 65,000 clones; around 84% were seen once. Sequenced sample: PBMCs. The receptor set was obtained from a human donor in good health. Some clones in this sample may be carry-over from other donors' samples.

The sample holds one count of this clone. V and J are TRBV29-1 and TRBJ2-5; D is possibly TRBD2 (6 bases). CDR1 and CDR2 (germline): SQVTM, ANQGSEA. This CDR3 is built from 12 residues. The V end was cut by 3 bases, the J end by 2 bases, with 7 bases between. The CDR3 reads CSVEEGQETQYF. For the CDR3, the DNA is TGCAGCGTTGAGGAGGGGCAAGAGACCCAGTACTTC.

CDR3 sequence (DNA): TGCAGCGTTCGTGAGACAGCGAACACTGAAGCTTTCTTT. Translated, it gives CSVRETANTEAFF. The chain has TRBV29-1 and TRBJ1-1; possible D gene TRBD1, 5 bases. V lost 5 bases and J 1 base, leaving 11 bases between the germline ends. CDR1 and CDR2 (germline): SQVTM, ANQGSEA. This CDR3 spans 13 amino acids. Variable domain in full (rest from reference TRBV29-1 and TRBJ1-1): SAVISQKPSRDICQRGTSLTIQCQVDSQVTMMFWYRQQPGQSLTLIATANQGSEATYESGFVIDKFPISRPNLTFSTLTVSNMSPEDSSIYLCSVRETANTEAFFGQGTRLTVV.

The chain uses TRBV6-5 and TRBJ2-7; 10 bases fit TRBD2. Germline values: CDR1 MNHEY, CDR2 SVGAGI. There are 15 residues in the CDR3. Unmatched junction bases numbered 9, after V lost 6 bases and J lost 4 bases. CDR3: CASSREAGGRYEQYF. For the CDR3, the DNA is TGTGCCAGCAGCCGTGAAGCGGGGGGGAGGTACGAGCAGTACTTC.